The rows below give T cell receptor beta chains drawn from one sample of a study of PD-L1 blockade in urothelial cancer. The data were produced by immunoSEQ multiplex PCR, yet TCRdb's version contains in-frame clones alone and is incomplete. This sample has some 65,000 clones, with about four fifths found just once. The sequenced sample was PBMCs, obtained around atezolizumab (anti-PD-L1) treatment. Source of these receptors: a man between 65 and 85 years old with urothelial cancer. Both conserved end residues are part of each CDR3. D genes are given only for firm matches. A row's size may be missing; if present it is once, few, many or a size class.

J gene: TRBJ2-3
V gene: TRBV5-1
D gene: TRBD1
clone size: -
CDR3 protein: CASSFGQGAGTDTQYF
CDR3 DNA: TGCGCCAGCAGCTTCGGACAGGGGGCCGGCACAGATACGCAGTATTTT

J gene: TRBJ2-2
V gene: TRBV7-2
D gene: TRBD2
clone size: -
CDR3 protein: CASSLGLAGGPGGELFF
CDR3 DNA: TGTGCCAGCAGCTTAGGCCTAGCGGGAGGGCCGGGCGGGGAGCTGTTTTTT

J gene: TRBJ2-1
V gene: TRBV30
D gene: TRBD2
clone size: -
CDR3 protein: CAWTPGLAGAGDEQFF
CDR3 DNA: TGTGCCTGGACTCCCGGACTAGCGGGAGCTGGCGATGAGCAGTTCTTC

J gene: TRBJ2-5
V gene: TRBV11-2
D gene: -
clone size: -
CDR3 protein: CASSVSRGWETQYF
CDR3 DNA: TGTGCCAGCAGCGTCTCGCGGGGATGGGAGACCCAGTACTTC

J gene: TRBJ2-3
V gene: TRBV11-3
D gene: TRBD2
clone size: -
CDR3 protein: CASSPGLAEGGGTQYF
CDR3 DNA: TGTGCCAGCAGCCCGGGACTAGCCGAGGGGGGTGGTACGCAGTATTTT

J gene: TRBJ2-5
V gene: TRBV5-4
D gene: TRBD1
clone size: -
CDR3 protein: CASSLGDRGRQETQYF
CDR3 DNA: TGTGCCAGCAGCTTGGGGGACAGGGGCCGTCAAGAGACCCAGTACTTC

J gene: TRBJ1-1
V gene: TRBV5-1
D gene: -
clone size: -
CDR3 protein: CASTNLPGVTTEAFF
CDR3 DNA: TGCGCCAGCACGAACCTCCCAGGGGTGACGACTGAAGCTTTCTTT

J gene: TRBJ2-1
V gene: TRBV4-2
D gene: -
clone size: -
CDR3 protein: CASSQGLYNEQFF
CDR3 DNA: TGTGCCAGCAGCCAAGGACTCTACAATGAGCAGTTCTTC

J gene: TRBJ2-1
V gene: TRBV28
D gene: -
clone size: -
CDR3 protein: CASSLLTSRSREQFF
CDR3 DNA: TGTGCCAGCAGTTTACTAACATCCCGGAGCAGAGAGCAGTTCTTC

J gene: TRBJ1-5
V gene: TRBV6-5
D gene: TRBD1
clone size: -
CDR3 protein: CASRRDREEPQHF
CDR3 DNA: TGTGCCAGCAGGAGGGACAGGGAAGAGCCCCAGCATTTT

J gene: TRBJ2-7
V gene: TRBV7-6
D gene: TRBD2
clone size: few
CDR3 protein: CASSLGGAGDYEQYF
CDR3 DNA: TGTGCCAGCAGCTTAGGGGGAGCGGGAGACTACGAGCAGTACTTC

J gene: TRBJ1-4
V gene: TRBV28
D gene: TRBD1
clone size: -
CDR3 protein: CASSPGDRGHKLFF
CDR3 DNA: TGTGCCAGCAGCCCGGGGGACAGGGGGCACAAACTGTTTTTT

J gene: TRBJ1-5
V gene: TRBV5-6
D gene: -
clone size: -
CDR3 protein: CASSWWDNDQPQHF
CDR3 DNA: TGTGCCAGCAGCTGGTGGGACAACGATCAGCCCCAGCATTTT

J gene: TRBJ2-7
V gene: TRBV2
D gene: -
clone size: -
CDR3 protein: CASRDWGSYEQYF
CDR3 DNA: TGTGCCAGCAGGGACTGGGGCTCCTACGAGCAGTACTTC

J gene: TRBJ2-1
V gene: TRBV7-2
D gene: -
clone size: -
CDR3 protein: CARTRLASYNEQFF
CDR3 DNA: TGTGCCAGGACGAGACTGGCCTCCTACAATGAGCAGTTCTTC

J gene: TRBJ2-1
V gene: TRBV5-1
D gene: TRBD2
clone size: -
CDR3 protein: CASSKTSGRAPYNEQFF
CDR3 DNA: TGCGCCAGCAGTAAGACTAGCGGGAGGGCCCCCTACAATGAGCAGTTCTTC

J gene: TRBJ2-1
V gene: TRBV6-1
D gene: TRBD1
clone size: -
CDR3 protein: CASSERGTVPYNEQFF
CDR3 DNA: TGTGCCAGCAGTGAAAGAGGGACAGTCCCTTACAATGAGCAGTTCTTC

J gene: TRBJ2-3
V gene: TRBV5-1
D gene: TRBD2
clone size: -
CDR3 protein: CASSPTSGSGTDTQYF
CDR3 DNA: TGCGCCAGCAGCCCTACTAGCGGGAGTGGAACAGATACGCAGTATTTT

J gene: TRBJ2-5
V gene: TRBV2
D gene: TRBD2
clone size: -
CDR3 protein: CASSSGLAGGKETQYF
CDR3 DNA: TGTGCCAGCAGTTCCGGACTAGCGGGAGGGAAAGAGACCCAGTACTTC

J gene: TRBJ2-5
V gene: TRBV6-5
D gene: TRBD1
clone size: -
CDR3 protein: CASSYGPGGQETQYF
CDR3 DNA: TGTGCCAGCAGTTACGGTCCAGGGGGACAAGAGACCCAGTACTTC

J gene: TRBJ2-3
V gene: TRBV11-2
D gene: TRBD2
clone size: -
CDR3 protein: CASSDSRAGGRDTQYF
CDR3 DNA: TGTGCCAGCAGCGATTCTCGAGCGGGGGGAAGAGATACGCAGTATTTT

J gene: TRBJ1-2
V gene: TRBV19
D gene: TRBD1
clone size: -
CDR3 protein: CASSQDRDYGYTF
CDR3 DNA: TGTGCCAGTAGCCAGGACAGGGACTATGGCTACACCTTC

J gene: TRBJ2-7
V gene: TRBV10-2
D gene: TRBD1
clone size: -
CDR3 protein: CASSDRDRGFNYEQYF
CDR3 DNA: TGCGCCAGCAGTGACCGAGACAGGGGTTTCAACTACGAGCAGTACTTC

J gene: TRBJ2-7
V gene: TRBV30
D gene: -
clone size: few
CDR3 protein: CAWGRAYEQYF
CDR3 DNA: TGTGCCTGGGGTCGGGCCTACGAGCAGTACTTC

J gene: TRBJ2-1
V gene: TRBV27
D gene: -
clone size: few
CDR3 protein: CASSLSTFYSYNEQFF
CDR3 DNA: TGTGCCAGCAGTTTATCGACTTTCTACTCCTACAATGAGCAGTTCTTC

J gene: TRBJ2-5
V gene: TRBV30
D gene: -
clone size: -
CDR3 protein: CAWSANRGETQYF
CDR3 DNA: TGTGCCTGGAGTGCCAACCGGGGGGAGACCCAGTACTTC

J gene: TRBJ2-7
V gene: TRBV9
D gene: -
clone size: once
CDR3 protein: CASSVNAQVLSGEQYF
CDR3 DNA: TGTGCCAGCAGCGTAAACGCCCAGGTTCTCTCGGGGGAGCAGTACTTC

J gene: TRBJ2-7
V gene: TRBV14
D gene: -
clone size: -
CDR3 protein: CASSQDALDEQYF
CDR3 DNA: TGTGCCAGCAGCCAAGATGCGTTAGACGAGCAGTACTTC

J gene: TRBJ2-4
V gene: TRBV18
D gene: TRBD2
clone size: -
CDR3 protein: CASSPEGTSGTNIQYF
CDR3 DNA: TGTGCCAGCTCACCAGAGGGGACTAGCGGGACGAACATTCAGTACTTC

J gene: TRBJ1-1
V gene: TRBV13
D gene: -
clone size: -
CDR3 protein: CASSLGPLTPEAFF
CDR3 DNA: TGTGCCAGCAGCTTAGGACCCCTTACTCCCGAAGCTTTCTTT

J gene: TRBJ1-2
V gene: TRBV30
D gene: -
clone size: -
CDR3 protein: CAWSPTGYGYGYTF
CDR3 DNA: TGTGCCTGGAGTCCTACAGGGTACGGCTATGGCTACACCTTC

J gene: TRBJ2-7
V gene: TRBV27
D gene: -
clone size: -
CDR3 protein: CASGELGRSLEQYF
CDR3 DNA: TGTGCCAGCGGGGAGTTAGGTAGGAGCCTCGAGCAGTACTTC

J gene: TRBJ1-5
V gene: TRBV2
D gene: -
clone size: -
CDR3 protein: CASGAGWGNQPQHF
CDR3 DNA: TGTGCCAGCGGGGCAGGGTGGGGCAATCAGCCCCAGCATTTT

J gene: TRBJ2-7
V gene: TRBV11-2
D gene: TRBD2
clone size: -
CDR3 protein: CASSLAGGPYEQYF
CDR3 DNA: TGTGCCAGCAGCTTGGCGGGAGGGCCCTACGAGCAGTACTTC

J gene: TRBJ2-5
V gene: TRBV23-1
D gene: -
clone size: -
CDR3 protein: CASSHEAGPQETQYF
CDR3 DNA: TGCGCCAGCAGTCACGAGGCAGGGCCTCAAGAGACCCAGTACTTC